This TCR beta chain was identified in a study of blood T cell repertoires in COVID-19. Whole-study context: Donors in the United States, Italy and Spain gave samples during acute or convalescent COVID-19. PBMCs, B-cell-depleted T cells, or T cells were the source of the cDNA or gDNA that made up the material.

Per germline, CDR1 SGHRS and CDR2 YFSETQ. V was shortened by 0 bases and J by 2 bases, with 7 bases between the two germline ends. The CDR3 sequence is 14 residues long. Original processing methods: From reference gene primer amplification, estimates of nucleated cell counts were derived. Libraries were prepared by immunoSEQ multiplex PCR; TCRdb keeps only in-frame clonotypes and omits some of them. Clone size and the V and J calls come from that table; the DNA yielded D and trimming. The sample contains fewer than 250,000 clones, about 83% of which appear only once. The sequenced material came from peripheral blood. The TCR originated in an older woman with active or convalescent COVID-19. The V and J genes are TRBV5-1 and TRBJ2-3; D is uncertain. For the CDR3, the DNA is TGCGCCAGCAGCTTGGAAGCGCCCACAGATACGCAGTATTTT. Its translation: CASSLEAPTDTQYF.